This T cell receptor beta chain was retrieved from a study of blood T cell repertoires in COVID-19. Study information: Donors in the United States, Italy and Spain gave samples during acute or convalescent COVID-19. Sources were T cells, B-cell-depleted T cells, or PBMCs; the material itself was cDNA or gDNA.

Only one count was recorded for this clone. Authors' analysis steps: Scientists estimated how many nucleated cells there were by amplifying reference gene primers. The data were produced by immunoSEQ multiplex PCR, yet TCRdb's version contains in-frame clones alone and is incomplete. The V and J calls and clone size were taken over from that table, and D and trimming were inferred from the DNA. In the table there are 220,000 or so clones, more than 65% of which are singletons. The CDR3 length is 18 residues. Per germline, CDR1 KGHDR and CDR2 SFDVKD. J lost 6 bases, V lost 1 base, and 10 bases had no gene match.

This TCR was sampled from an elderly woman with acute or convalescent COVID-19. Sequencing used peripheral blood. The V gene is TRBV24-1, the J gene TRBJ2-1; 11 nucleotides align to TRBD1. The CDR3 protein is CATSDFTRTGGFGNEQFF. The CDR3 DNA reads as TGTGCCACCAGTGATTTCACCCGGACAGGGGGCTTTGGCAATGAGCAGTTCTTC.